This T cell receptor (beta chain) was sequenced for a study of beta chain features in type 1 diabetes. The study's findings and limits: For Type 1 diabetes patients, all four CD4+ subsets carried TCRB CDR3s that were moderately but significantly shorter. HLA effects on TCRB rearrangement stayed unresolved here. It was possible that PCR favored shorter templates, equally so in patients and controls. Patients' naive, central memory and Treg TCRB repertoires seemed closer to one another than those of healthy donors.

Investigators reverse transcribed all isolated RNA, so they sequenced expressed TCRB transcripts. Sequencing used immunoSEQ multiplex PCR; TCRdb keeps in-frame clones, though not all of them. The sample has over 650,000 clones, over 12% seen once. Per germline, CDR1 LNHDA and CDR2 SQIVND (reference sequence). The V segment lost 10 bases and the J segment 9 bases; nucleotides outside the gene matches: 9. The CDR3 totals 12 residues. This clone was observed a few times. Its antigen is not identified. Donors contributed one heparinised blood draw apiece, averaging about 116 mL. This sequence originates from a man in his late teens or twenties with type 1 diabetes. The sequenced sample was naive CD4+ T cells from blood. This sequence joins TRBV19 and TRBJ2-1; TRBD2 agrees at 7 bases. The CDR3 coding sequence is TGTGCCACATCCCGGGACTACGGTGAGCAGTTCTTC. It specifies CATSRDYGEQFF.